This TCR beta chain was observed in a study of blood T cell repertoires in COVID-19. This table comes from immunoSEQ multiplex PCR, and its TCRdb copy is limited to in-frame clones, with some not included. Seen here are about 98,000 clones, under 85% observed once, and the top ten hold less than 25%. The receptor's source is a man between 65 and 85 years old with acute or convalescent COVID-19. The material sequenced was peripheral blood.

This chain's CDR3 is CASSSPGGYEQYF. CDR3 nucleotides: TGTGCCAGCAGTTCCCCTGGCGGCTACGAGCAGTACTTC. The chain carries TRBV27 and TRBJ2-7; D is undetermined. Germline V gives CDR1 MNHEY, CDR2 SMNVEV (reference sequence). V was cut by 4 bases and J by 3 bases, with 10 bases left in between. The length of the CDR3 is 13 residues.